The T cell receptor beta chain under discussion was sequenced for a study of T cell responses to AZD1222 COVID-19 vaccine. Background on the study: Researchers grouped second doses given at about 4 or about 12 weeks into one pool. Points from the study as a whole: Repertoires were obtained only post-peak T cell response. Among the donors, most were white British and more were female, and clonal diversity was possibly underestimated. At study baseline, merely five or six AZD1222 recipients were seropositive.

This clone was picked up a small number of times. Its target is not known. The germline V and J ends were trimmed by 3 bases and 5 bases, with 10 bases remaining between them. This CDR3 comprises 14 residues. The germline V gene has CDR1 SGHVS and CDR2 FNYEAQ. Produced via immunoSEQ multiplex PCR; TCRdb's table is partial and in-frame only. The data show 90,000 to 150,000 clones, around 90% seen once. The sequences come from peripheral blood, collected on day 0 of AZD1222 vaccination. This clonotype was sampled from an adult in good health. The V and J genes are TRBV7-6 and TRBJ2-2; D call uncertain. The DNA of the CDR3 is TGTGCCAGCAGCTTCGGTAGGCTGACCGGGGAGCTGTTTTTT. This sequence encodes CASSFGRLTGELFF.